Listed below are T cell receptor beta chains from one sample, sequenced in a study of T cells in Graves' hyperthyroidism and ophthalmopathy. TCRdb ran MiXCR on the multiplex PCR reads and lists one entry per CDR3 protein. The sample holds approximately 640,000 distinct CDR3 sequences, 45% seen once. The specimen was peripheral blood or thyroid tissue (not recorded which). These TCRs come from an adult man with Graves' disease, either hyperthyroidism or ophthalmopathy (not recorded which). The CDR3 runs from the conserved cysteine through the conserved F or W. A D gene is named only where the DNA matches it firmly. The listing skips clone size in some rows; elsewhere it reads once, few, many or a size class.

abundance: many; d_gene: TRBD1; v_gene: TRBV2; j_gene: TRBJ1-5; len: 13; CDR3aa: CASSGQGYQPQHF; CDR3nt: TGTGCCAGCAGTGGACAGGGGTATCAGCCCCAGCATTTT
abundance: .; d_gene: .; v_gene: TRBV7-9; j_gene: TRBJ1-2; len: 12; CDR3aa: CASSQWGFGYTF; CDR3nt: TGTGCCAGCAGCCAATGGGGTTTTGGCTACACCTTC
abundance: many; d_gene: TRBD1; v_gene: TRBV12-3/TRBV12-4; j_gene: TRBJ1-2; len: 13; CDR3aa: CASSLGQAGGYTF; CDR3nt: TGTGCCAGCAGTCTTGGACAGGCTGGGGGCTACACCTTC
abundance: .; d_gene: .; v_gene: TRBV28; j_gene: TRBJ1-4; len: 15; CDR3aa: CASSFGGAMYEKLFF; CDR3nt: TGTGCCAGCAGTTTCGGGGGAGCCATGTATGAAAAACTGTTTTTT
abundance: .; d_gene: .; v_gene: TRBV6-1; j_gene: TRBJ2-5; len: 15; CDR3aa: CASGSLGTSSGTQYF; CDR3nt: TGTGCCAGCGGTTCCCTGGGAACTTCCTCGGGGACCCAGTACTTC
abundance: .; d_gene: .; v_gene: TRBV12-3/TRBV12-4; j_gene: TRBJ1-5; len: 14; CDR3aa: CASTRSDNNQPQHF; CDR3nt: TGTGCCAGCACAAGGTCGGACAACAATCAGCCCCAGCATTTT
abundance: many; d_gene: TRBD1; v_gene: TRBV7-9; j_gene: TRBJ1-1; len: 12; CDR3aa: CASSPTGIRAFF; CDR3nt: TGTGCCAGCAGCCCGACAGGGATCCGCGCTTTCTTT
abundance: .; d_gene: .; v_gene: TRBV7-9; j_gene: TRBJ2-5; len: 14; CDR3aa: CASSPWTGQETQYF; CDR3nt: TGTGCCAGCAGCCCTTGGACGGGGCAAGAGACCCAGTACTTC
abundance: .; d_gene: .; v_gene: TRBV19; j_gene: TRBJ2-5; len: 13; CDR3aa: CASSIQGPETQYF; CDR3nt: TGTGCCAGTAGTATACAGGGGCCAGAGACCCAGTACTTC
abundance: .; d_gene: .; v_gene: TRBV2; j_gene: TRBJ1-1; len: 14; CDR3aa: CASSGRGGVTEAFF; CDR3nt: TGTGCCAGCAGTGGTAGGGGAGGGGTCACTGAAGCTTTCTTT
abundance: many; d_gene: TRBD1; v_gene: TRBV7-8; j_gene: TRBJ2-7; len: 14; CDR3aa: CASSFSGGSYEQYF; CDR3nt: TGTGCCAGCAGCTTCTCAGGGGGCTCCTACGAGCAGTACTTC